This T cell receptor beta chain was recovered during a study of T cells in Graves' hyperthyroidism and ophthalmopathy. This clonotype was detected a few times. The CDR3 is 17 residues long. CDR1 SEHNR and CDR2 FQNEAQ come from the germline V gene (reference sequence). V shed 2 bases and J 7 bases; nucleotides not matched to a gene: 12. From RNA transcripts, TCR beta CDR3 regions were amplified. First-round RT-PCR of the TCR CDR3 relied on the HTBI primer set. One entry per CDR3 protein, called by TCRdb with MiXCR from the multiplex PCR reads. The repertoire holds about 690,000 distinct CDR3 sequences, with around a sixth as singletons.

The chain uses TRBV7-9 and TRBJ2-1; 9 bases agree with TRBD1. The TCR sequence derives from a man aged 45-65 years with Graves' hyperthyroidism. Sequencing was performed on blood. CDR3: CASSLRAPQGARNEQFF. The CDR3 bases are TGTGCCAGCAGCTTAAGAGCCCCACAGGGGGCGCGGAATGAGCAGTTCTTC.